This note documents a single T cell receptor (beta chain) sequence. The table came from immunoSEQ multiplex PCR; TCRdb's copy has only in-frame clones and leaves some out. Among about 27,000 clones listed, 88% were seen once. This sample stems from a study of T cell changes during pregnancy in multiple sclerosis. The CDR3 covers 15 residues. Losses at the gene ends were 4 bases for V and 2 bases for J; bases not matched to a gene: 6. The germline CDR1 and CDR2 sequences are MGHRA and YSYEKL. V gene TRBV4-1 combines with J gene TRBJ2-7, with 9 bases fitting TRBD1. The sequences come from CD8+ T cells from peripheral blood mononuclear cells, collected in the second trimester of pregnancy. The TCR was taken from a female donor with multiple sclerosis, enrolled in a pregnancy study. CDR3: CASSLHRGLAYEQYF. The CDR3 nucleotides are TGCGCCAGCAGCCTCCACAGGGGGCTCGCCTACGAGCAGTACTTC.